The TCR beta chain described here comes from a study of blood T cell repertoires in COVID-19. Study as a whole: Acute and convalescent COVID-19 samples came from the United States, Italy and Spain. T cells, B-cell-depleted T cells, or PBMCs supplied cDNA or gDNA.

Germline V lookup: CDR1 WNHNN, CDR2 SYGVQD (reference sequence). This CDR3 region has 15 residues. With 0 bases clipped from V and 4 bases from J, the junction kept 5 bases outside the gene matches. Some clones are missing from TCRdb's copy, which holds only in-frame ones; the method was immunoSEQ multiplex PCR. Seen here are around 250,000 clones, about 88% observed once, and the top ten hold approximately 6.6%. The TCR sequence derives from a woman aged 45-65 years who had been exposed to COVID-19. The J gene is TRBJ1-2, the V gene TRBV10-1; 7 positions agree with TRBD1. Sequencing input: PBMCs or T cells enriched from blood (not recorded which). The CDR3 region has the DNA TGCGCCAGCAGTGAGTCAACAGGGGCCTCCTATGGCTACACCTTC. Residues: CASSESTGASYGYTF.